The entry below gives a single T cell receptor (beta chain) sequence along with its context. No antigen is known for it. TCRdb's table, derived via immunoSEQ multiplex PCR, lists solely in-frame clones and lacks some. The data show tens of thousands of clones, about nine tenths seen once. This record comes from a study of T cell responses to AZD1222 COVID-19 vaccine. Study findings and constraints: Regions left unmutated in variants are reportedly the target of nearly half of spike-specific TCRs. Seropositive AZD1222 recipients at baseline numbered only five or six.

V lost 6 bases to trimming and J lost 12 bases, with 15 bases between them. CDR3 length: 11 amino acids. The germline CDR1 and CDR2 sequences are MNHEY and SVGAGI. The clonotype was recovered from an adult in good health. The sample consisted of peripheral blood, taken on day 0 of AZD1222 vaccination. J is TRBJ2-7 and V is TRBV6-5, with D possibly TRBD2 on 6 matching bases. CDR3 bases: TGTGCCAGCAGGGGCGGGGCCCCAATGTACTTC. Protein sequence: CASRGGAPMYF.